The clone carrying this T cell receptor (beta chain) has only a few counts. Trimming cost V 4 bases and J 4 bases, with 11 bases left between them. The CDR3 totals 13 residues. The germline V gene has CDR1 SGHNT and CDR2 YYREEE (reference sequence). Amplified TCR beta CDR3 regions came from RNA transcripts. A first-round RT-PCR of the TCR CDR3 used the HTBI primer set. Each CDR3 protein gets one entry after TCRdb re-called the multiplex PCR reads with MiXCR. The sample has a few hundred thousand distinct CDR3 sequences; more than 15% are singletons. The data were taken from a study of T cells in Graves' hyperthyroidism and ophthalmopathy.

This sequence was found in a woman aged 18-30 years with Graves' hyperthyroidism. Sequenced: blood. The chain recombines TRBV5-4 with TRBJ2-5, with a possible D match to TRBD1 (6 bases). The CDR3 nucleotides read TGTGCCAGCAGCAAGGGGACACTAGAGACCCAGTACTTC. Its protein is CASSKGTLETQYF.